This TCR beta chain was identified in a study of blood T cell repertoires in COVID-19. The CDR3 totals 13 residues. The ends lost 5 bases at V and 6 bases at J; junction bases unmatched: 5. The V gene's germline CDR1 is SGHTA and CDR2 FQGTGA. This clone was picked up one time. As originally analysed: Reference gene primer amplification gave nucleated cell count estimates. Data came from immunoSEQ multiplex PCR; TCRdb stores just in-frame clones and leaves some out. V and J calls and clone size are as listed in that table; D and trimming were resolved from the DNA. The sample lists hundreds of thousands of clones; 85% to 90% were seen once. Recruitment covered about 25 US areas and drew participants whose ages spanned about 18 to 89 years. Clinical history as reported by participants underpinned cohort assignment.

The specimen sequenced was PBMCs or T cells enriched from blood (not recorded which). This chain joins TRBV7-3 and TRBJ2-3; 7 nucleotides match TRBD1. The source is a young man who had recovered from COVID-19. This CDR3 is CASSPRTGDTQYF. DNA for the CDR3: TGTGCCAGCAGCCCCCGGACAGGCGATACGCAGTATTTT.